These T cell receptor beta chains were read from a single sample in a study of cytomegalovirus exposure and HLA in healthy donors. Sequencing used immunoSEQ multiplex PCR; TCRdb keeps in-frame clones, though not all of them. The sample lists over 130,000 clones, roughly 77% seen once, with roughly 3.6% in the top ten. The specimen was PBMCs. The receptors stem from a human donor in good health. Both conserved end residues are part of each CDR3. The D gene is left open where the match is weak. Clone sizes are given selectively: once, few, many, or a class where the clone is expanded.

V	size	J	D	length	CDR3	DNA
TRBV5-1	-	TRBJ1-4	TRBD1	15	CASSGTGGTNEKLFF	TGCGCCAGCAGCGGGACAGGGGGAACTAATGAAAAACTGTTTTTT
TRBV5-1	-	TRBJ2-7	-	15	CASSFGGASSGEQYF	TGCGCCAGCAGCTTTGGGGGGGCGTCGTCGGGGGAGCAGTACTTC
TRBV27	-	TRBJ2-3	TRBD2	16	CASRTPGLAETDTQYF	TGTGCCAGCAGAACCCCGGGACTAGCGGAGACAGATACGCAGTATTTT
TRBV28	-	TRBJ2-2	-	13	CASTGLITGELFF	TGTGCCAGCACGGGACTTATCACCGGGGAGCTGTTTTTT
TRBV6-5	-	TRBJ2-3	TRBD2	15	CASSYTSGGGDTQYF	TGTGCCAGCAGTTACACTAGCGGGGGAGGAGATACGCAGTATTTT
TRBV27	-	TRBJ2-7	TRBD2	16	CASSFSFITGGNEQYF	TGTGCCAGCAGTTTTTCGTTTATAACGGGAGGTAACGAGCAGTACTTC
TRBV2	few	TRBJ1-2	-	16	CASSEDSGTPNYGYTF	TGTGCCAGCAGTGAAGATAGCGGGACTCCTAACTATGGCTACACCTTC
TRBV11-2	-	TRBJ1-2	TRBD1	14	CASSLDRGGYGYTF	TGTGCCAGCAGCTTGGACAGGGGTGGATATGGCTACACCTTC
TRBV5-6	-	TRBJ2-2	-	13	CASSYLNTGELFF	TGTGCCAGCAGCTACTTGAACACCGGGGAGCTGTTTTTT
TRBV28	-	TRBJ1-4	-	13	CASSVIRGEKLFF	TGTGCCAGCAGTGTCATAAGGGGGGAAAAACTGTTTTTT
TRBV7-9	-	TRBJ2-2	TRBD2	17	CASSRLAGVPSTGELFF	TGTGCCAGCAGCCGACTAGCGGGAGTACCCAGCACCGGGGAGCTGTTTTTT
TRBV10-2	-	TRBJ1-1	-	11	CASVQNTEAFF	TGCGCCAGCGTCCAGAACACTGAAGCTTTCTTT
TRBV13	-	TRBJ2-5	-	14	CASSLGQKGKTQYF	TGTGCCAGCAGCTTAGGACAGAAAGGCAAGACCCAGTACTTC
TRBV10-1	few	TRBJ1-1	-	10	CASTRNEAFF	TGCGCCAGCACCAGGAATGAAGCTTTCTTT
TRBV4-2	-	TRBJ2-5	-	13	CASSWAPQETQYF	TGTGCCAGCAGCTGGGCTCCCCAAGAGACCCAGTACTTC
TRBV9	-	TRBJ2-7	-	14	CASSEAGLSYEQYF	TGTGCCAGCAGCGAGGCGGGCCTCTCCTACGAGCAGTACTTC
TRBV7-9	-	TRBJ1-1	-	12	CASSLDTREAFF	TGTGCCAGCAGCTTAGATACACGTGAAGCTTTCTTT
TRBV4-1	-	TRBJ2-7	TRBD1	18	CASSQDEIGTGYSGEQYF	TGCGCCAGCAGCCAAGATGAGATCGGGACAGGGTATTCGGGCGAGCAGTACTTC
TRBV2	-	TRBJ1-5	TRBD1	15	CASSDRGSSVEPQHF	TGTGCCAGCAGTGACAGGGGGTCGAGCGTGGAGCCCCAGCATTTT
TRBV2	-	TRBJ1-1	TRBD1	13	CASAGQGGTEAFF	TGTGCCAGTGCGGGACAGGGGGGGACTGAAGCTTTCTTT
TRBV19	-	TRBJ2-7	TRBD2	13	CASSMTSGYEQYF	TGTGCCAGTAGTATGACTAGCGGATACGAGCAGTACTTC
TRBV30	-	TRBJ1-5	TRBD1	13	CAWGQGINQPQHF	TGTGCCTGGGGACAGGGGATAAACCAGCCCCAGCATTTT